This T cell receptor beta chain came from a study of blood T cell repertoires in COVID-19. Trimming cost V 4 bases and J 4 bases, with 12 bases left between them. There are 14 residues in the CDR3. CDR1 is SGHTA and CDR2 is FQGTGA in the germline V gene. As originally analysed: Using reference gene primer amplification, nucleated cell counts were estimated. Repertoires were generated with immunoSEQ multiplex PCR, while TCRdb's copy carries only in-frame clones and drops some. That table supplies the V and J calls and clone size; D and trimming were determined from the DNA. The profile covers 25,000 to 30,000 clones, with roughly 80% appearing a single time and about half taken by the ten largest. This clone has a single count.

The TCR was taken from a woman between 70 and 85 years old with acute or convalescent COVID-19. The sequenced sample consisted of peripheral blood. The gene calls are TRBV7-3 and TRBJ2-3; D perhaps matches TRBD2 (5 bases). The CDR3, as DNA: TGTGCCAGCAGCTGGGGTGGGCGGGCAGATACGCAGTATTTT. It yields the protein CASSWGGRADTQYF.